These T cell receptor beta chains were read from a single sample in a study of blood T cell repertoires in COVID-19. The method was immunoSEQ multiplex PCR; TCRdb's version includes in-frame clones alone and lacks a portion of them. The table lists more than 85,000 clones, 70% to 90% of them singletons. Sample: PBMCs or T cells enriched from blood (not recorded which). The receptors come from a woman in her forties or fifties who had recovered from COVID-19. CDR3s include the opening cysteine and the closing phenylalanine or tryptophan. Fields, in order: CDR3 protein, CDR3 DNA, V gene, J gene, D gene, clone size. A D gene is named only where the DNA matches it firmly. Some rows mark clone size as missing; the rest say once, few, many or name a class of expanded clone.

CASSLGAGRDYQPQHF	TGTGCCAGCAGTTTAGGGGCAGGGAGGGATTATCAGCCCCAGCATTTT	TRBV28	TRBJ1-5	NA	NA
CASSGGPNTEAFF	TGTGCCAGCAGCGGAGGCCCCAACACTGAAGCTTTCTTT	TRBV7-9	TRBJ1-1	NA	few
CAGKTGASTDTQYF	TGTGCCGGAAAGACTGGGGCTAGCACAGATACGCAGTATTTT	TRBV2	TRBJ2-3	NA	NA
CASSLGSYSNQPQHF	TGTGCCAGCAGCCTGGGGAGTTATAGCAATCAGCCCCAGCATTTT	TRBV5-6	TRBJ1-5	NA	NA
CASSSTISGPSDEQFF	TGTGCCAGCAGTTCGACGATTAGCGGGCCCTCCGATGAGCAGTTCTTC	TRBV11-2	TRBJ2-1	TRBD2	NA
CASSQDGYGYTF	TGTGCCAGCAGCCAAGACGGCTATGGCTACACCTTC	TRBV14	TRBJ1-2	NA	NA
CASNRQSNQPQHF	TGTGCCAGCAACCGACAGAGCAATCAGCCCCAGCATTTT	TRBV28	TRBJ1-5	NA	NA
CASSVDRSNQPQHF	TGTGCCAGTAGTGTGGACAGAAGCAATCAGCCCCAGCATTTT	TRBV19	TRBJ1-5	NA	NA
CASSTGETGTQPQHF	TGTGCCAGTAGTACAGGTGAGACAGGGACTCAGCCCCAGCATTTT	TRBV19	TRBJ1-5	TRBD1	NA
CASSDRATLNTEAFF	TGTGCCAGCAGTGATAGAGCAACTCTGAACACTGAAGCTTTCTTT	TRBV6-1	TRBJ1-1	NA	NA
CASSGTSAYEQYF	TGTGCCAGCAGTGGGACATCCGCCTACGAGCAGTACTTC	TRBV2	TRBJ2-7	NA	NA
CASSAAGPEAFF	TGTGCCAGTAGTGCAGCGGGGCCTGAAGCTTTCTTT	TRBV19	TRBJ1-1	NA	NA
CASSSELLRSGNTIYF	TGTGCCAGTAGTTCGGAGCTATTACGCTCTGGAAACACCATATATTTT	TRBV19	TRBJ1-3	NA	NA
CASSQTGAVREKLFF	TGTGCCAGCAGTCAGACAGGGGCAGTTCGGGAAAAACTGTTTTTT	TRBV28	TRBJ1-4	TRBD1	NA
CASRLGRAGNSPLHF	TGTGCCAGCAGACTGGGCAGGGCCGGTAATTCACCCCTCCACTTT	TRBV28	TRBJ1-6	NA	NA
CASQDREHSNQPQHF	TGTGCCAGCCAGGACAGGGAACATAGCAATCAGCCCCAGCATTTT	TRBV27	TRBJ1-5	TRBD1	NA
CASSGWTDAVEQYF	TGTGCCAGCAGTGGCTGGACAGACGCGGTCGAGCAGTACTTC	TRBV2	TRBJ2-7	NA	NA
CASSRGLAVSNTGELFF	TGTGCCAGCAGCCGTGGACTAGCGGTATCGAACACCGGGGAGCTGTTTTTT	TRBV7-9	TRBJ2-2	TRBD2	NA
CASSRPDRAGVYEQYF	TGCGCCAGCAGCCGACCAGATCGAGCGGGGGTCTACGAGCAGTACTTC	TRBV5-1	TRBJ2-7	TRBD2	NA
CASSPDRGGDTEAFF	TGTGCCAGCAGCCCGGACAGGGGCGGGGACACTGAAGCTTTCTTT	TRBV5-6	TRBJ1-1	TRBD1	NA
CASSSDRFNKKGNTIYF	TGTGCCAGCAGCTCAGACAGGTTCAATAAGAAAGGAAACACCATATATTTT	TRBV7-9	TRBJ1-3	NA	NA
CASSPTNRGLDEKLFF	TGCGCCAGCAGCCCTACAAACAGGGGGCTGGATGAAAAACTGTTTTTT	TRBV5-1	TRBJ1-4	TRBD1	NA
CASTETGGPSETQYF	TGTGCCAGTACCGAAACAGGGGGCCCTTCAGAGACCCAGTACTTC	TRBV19	TRBJ2-5	TRBD1	NA
CASSQDEQPQHF	TGTGCCAGCAGCCAAGATGAGCAGCCCCAGCATTTT	TRBV4-2	TRBJ1-5	NA	many
CATSGFGQGRNTGELFF	TGTGCCACCAGTGGATTTGGGCAGGGGAGGAACACCGGGGAGCTGTTTTTT	TRBV24-1	TRBJ2-2	NA	medium-sized
CASSQVLSGATQYF	TGTGCCAGCAGCCAAGTGCTAAGCGGGGCTACCCAGTACTTC	TRBV3-1/TRBV3-2	TRBJ2-5	TRBD2	NA
CASSTGLAGGTDTQYF	TGTGCCAGTAGCACAGGGCTAGCGGGAGGCACAGATACGCAGTATTTT	TRBV19	TRBJ2-3	TRBD2	NA
CASSPPLGETQYF	TGTGCCAGCAGTCCCCCCCTAGGAGAGACCCAGTACTTC	TRBV12-3/TRBV12-4	TRBJ2-5	NA	NA